Below, 27 T cell receptor beta chains from the same sample are listed, as sequenced in a study of blood T cells in healthy people across ages. Combining a sample-barcoded 5' primer with a J-beta primer mix, a second PCR ran for about 6 to 12 cycles. TCRdb itself ran the 5' RACE reads through MiXCR, one entry per CDR3 protein. The sample lists approximately 730,000 distinct CDR3 sequences, roughly 47% occurring once. Sequenced input: blood. The receptors shown here come from a woman aged 55 to 70 in good health.

The genes are TRBV20-1 and TRBJ2-1; 7 bases fit TRBD2. The CDR3 spans 14 residues. Per germline, CDR1 DFQATT and CDR2 SNEGSKA (reference sequence). With 2 bases clipped from V and 1 base from J, the junction kept 2 bases outside the gene matches. The CDR3 bases are TGCAGTGCTAGACTAGCGGCTTCCTACAATGAGCAGTTCTTC. Protein sequence: CSARLAASYNEQFF.

The chain links TRBV4-2 to TRBJ2-3; TRBD2 agrees at 9 bases. Per germline, CDR1 LGHNA and CDR2 YNFKEQ. This CDR3 contains 17 residues. V was clipped by 1 base and J by 3 bases; unmatched bases: 8. The CDR3 nucleotides are TGTGCCAGCAGCCAAGCGGGGGTGCGGGGGGGTACAGATACGCAGTATTTT. Translation gives CASSQAGVRGGTDTQYF.

This clonotype came up a few times. The chain recombines TRBV4-2 with TRBJ1-1; TRBD1 aligns across 8 bases. The CDR3 has 15 residues. The V gene's germline CDR1 is LGHNA and CDR2 YNFKEQ. V was pared by 4 bases and J by 3 bases, with 7 bases of the junction left unmatched. DNA for the CDR3: TGTGCCAGCAGCCGCCTTGGACAGGGCGACACTGAAGCTTTCTTT. Protein product: CASSRLGQGDTEAFF.

This clonotype turned up a few times. V gene TRBV3-1 combines with J gene TRBJ2-1; D possibly corresponds to TRBD2 (5 bases). The CDR3 totals 14 residues. V was pared by 1 base and J by 10 bases, with 14 bases between. CDR1 is LGHDT, CDR2 YNNKEL, per germline (reference sequence). The CDR3 spells CASSQGHSGLEQFF. DNA of the CDR3: TGTGCCAGCAGCCAAGGGCACAGCGGTTTAGAGCAGTTCTTC.

The genes are TRBV18 and TRBJ1-4; D gene uncertain. V lost 3 bases and J 7 bases, leaving 9 bases between the germline ends. The length of the CDR3 is 13 residues. Per germline, CDR1 KGHSH and CDR2 LQKENI. This CDR3 is CASSPTGGEKLFF. The CDR3 bases are TGTGCCAGCTCACCGACCGGAGGTGAAAAACTGTTTTTT.

Regarding this clonotype: A single base separates this from a much larger clone, so it may be a read error. The gene calls are TRBV4-2 and TRBJ1-2, with D possibly matching TRBD1 (5 bases). The CDR3 contains 14 residues. The ends were cut back, 3 bases at V and 10 bases at J, with 18 bases in the middle. Germline loops: CDR1 LGHNA, CDR2 YNFKEQ. CDR3 loop: CASSHGRDMADYTF. CDR3 nucleotides: TGTGCCAGCAGCCATGGCAGGGATATGGCTGACTACACCTTC.

This clonotype was counted only a few times. This rearrangement joins TRBV4-2 to TRBJ1-2; TRBD1 agrees at 7 bases. J was trimmed by 5 bases and V by 2 bases; bases with no gene match: 8. This CDR3 spans 15 amino acids. Germline V lookup: CDR1 LGHNA, CDR2 YNFKEQ. Written as DNA, the CDR3 is TGTGCCAGCAGCCAACAGACAGGGATGGAATATGGCTACACCTTC. This codes for CASSQQTGMEYGYTF.

This clonotype was detected a few times. The rearrangement uses TRBV20-1 and TRBJ1-2; the match to TRBD1 covers 8 bases. CDR1 and CDR2 (germline): DFQATT, SNEGSKA (reference sequence). There are 13 residues in the CDR3. The J segment lost 4 bases and the V segment lost 4 bases, leaving 5 bases of the junction unmatched. The CDR3 DNA follows: TGCAGTGCTACGGGAGGGACAGGCTATGGCTACACCTTC. Amino acid sequence: CSATGGTGYGYTF.

The chain combines TRBV7-2 with TRBJ2-2, with D possibly matching TRBD1 (6 bases). The CDR3 extends over 16 amino acids. Germline-derived CDR1 and CDR2 are SGHTA and FQGNSA. The V end lost 1 base, the J end lost 6 bases, and 15 bases lay between the germline ends. In DNA form, the CDR3 reads TGTGCCAGCAGCTTAGTGGCAGGGGTTTGGTCCGGGGAGCTGTTTTTT. As protein: CASSLVAGVWSGELFF.

This chain links TRBV29-1 with TRBJ2-1, with a tentative D call TRBD2 (5 bases). V lost 3 bases to trimming and J lost 9 bases, with 21 bases between them. CDR1 is SQVTM, CDR2 ANQGSEA, per germline. The CDR3 spans 15 residues. The CDR3 region has the DNA TGCAGCGTTGATAAAGCGGCGGACCCTTGGGGTGAGCAGTTCTTC. As protein: CSVDKAADPWGEQFF.

This chain uses TRBV20-1 with TRBJ2-5, with a possible D match to TRBD2 (5 bases). V shed 3 bases and J shed 4 bases, with 15 bases lying between them. Per germline, CDR1 DFQATT and CDR2 SNEGSKA (reference sequence). This CDR3 comprises 14 residues. CDR3 sequence reads: CSARPRTGGETQYF. In DNA form, the CDR3 reads TGCAGTGCTAGGCCCAGGACTGGAGGAGAGACCCAGTACTTC.

The chain has TRBV7-2 and TRBJ1-2; D is possibly TRBD1 (5 bases). Germline V gene lookup returns CDR1 SGHTA and CDR2 FQGNSA. This CDR3 has 14 amino acids. V was cut by 5 bases and J by 6 bases, with 16 bases left in between. The CDR3 loop is CASSVGTLIHGYTF. CDR3 DNA sequence: TGTGCCAGCAGCGTGGGGACTTTAATCCATGGCTACACCTTC.

As regards this clonotype: A much larger clonotype is one base distant, so this may be a read error. The chain has TRBV24-1 and TRBJ1-1; D unresolved. The CDR3 consists of 13 residues. CDR1 is KGHDR and CDR2 is SFDVKD in the germline V gene. The CDR3 here is CATSDSMNTGAFF. CDR3 nucleotides: TGTGCCACCAGTGATTCGATGAACACTGGAGCTTTCTTT.

The chain carries TRBV5-1 and TRBJ2-1; TRBD2 matches at 10 bases. The CDR3 is made up of 17 amino acids. V shed 0 bases, J shed 5 bases, and the junction held 8 bases outside the gene matches. Germline loops: CDR1 SGHRS, CDR2 YFSETQ. The CDR3 bases are TGCGCCAGCAGCTTGGGAATTGCGAGCGGGGGGGACAATGAGCAGTTCTTC. Encoded protein: CASSLGIASGGDNEQFF.

The chain combines TRBV3-1 with TRBJ2-1; the match to TRBD2 covers 8 bases. This CDR3 spans 19 amino acids. After removal of 3 bases from V and 0 bases from J, the junction contained 13 bases not matched to a gene. The germline V gene encodes CDR1 LGHDT and CDR2 YNNKEL (reference sequence). For the CDR3, the DNA is TGTGCCAGCAGCCACACCGGGACTAGACGCCTAGGCTCCTACAATGAGCAGTTCTTC. Translating it yields CASSHTGTRRLGSYNEQFF.

Concerning this clonotype: The final CDR3 position lacks the conserved phenylalanine or tryptophan, pointing to a likely read error. This chain connects TRBV7-9 to TRBJ2-1; possible D gene TRBD2, 5 bases. Germline assignment: CDR1 SEHNR and CDR2 FQNEAQ (reference sequence). The CDR3 runs to 15 residues. The V end was cut by 5 bases, the J end by 3 bases, with 14 bases between. DNA for the CDR3: TGTGCCAGCAGCCAGCCAGCGGCCCACTACAATGAGCAGTTCTCC. As protein: CASSQPAAHYNEQFS.

The rearrangement uses TRBV27 and TRBJ2-1; TRBD1 might be the D (7 bases). The CDR3 has 13 amino acids. Germline loops: CDR1 MNHEY, CDR2 SMNVEV (reference sequence). Trimming stripped 6 bases from V and 9 bases from J, with 15 bases between. The CDR3 protein is CASSQAGQTEQFF. CDR3 coding DNA: TGTGCCAGCAGCCAGGCGGGACAGACTGAGCAGTTCTTC.

Ten or more counts support this clonotype. CDR3 DNA sequence: TGTGCCAGCAGCTTCAGCGGGGGGGCGACTAATGAGCAGTTCTTC. This codes for CASSFSGGATNEQFF. The V call is TRBV5-5, the J call TRBJ2-1; TRBD2 aligns across 10 bases. Germline loops: CDR1 SGHKS, CDR2 YYEKEE (reference sequence). This CDR3 region has 15 residues. J lost 7 bases, V lost 2 bases, and 6 bases had no gene match.

This clonotype was seen a few times. The chain employs TRBV6-1 and TRBJ2-3; 8 bases are a match to TRBD2. The CDR3 extends over 15 amino acids. CDR1 is MNHNS, CDR2 SASEGT, per germline. After removal of 4 bases from V and 4 bases from J, the junction contained 7 bases not matched to a gene. The CDR3 region has the DNA TGTGCCAGCAGTGCTTATAGCGGGGCTTCAGATACGCAGTATTTT. Translation gives CASSAYSGASDTQYF.

The chain combines TRBV14 with TRBJ1-1; no clear D gene. Germline V CDR1 and CDR2: SGHDN, FVKESK. The V end lost 3 bases, the J end lost 4 bases, and 12 bases lay between the germline ends. This CDR3 region has 14 residues. CDR3 in amino acids: CASSHQDGVTEAFF. CDR3 DNA sequence: TGTGCCAGCAGCCATCAGGACGGAGTCACTGAAGCTTTCTTT. The full variable domain, completed using reference TRBV14 and TRBJ1-1, is EAGVTQFPSHSVIEKGQTVTLRCDPISGHDNLYWYRRVMGKEIKFLLHFVKESKQDESGMPNNRFLAERTGGTYSTLKVQPAELEDSGVYFCASSHQDGVTEAFFGQGTRLTVV.

The gene calls are TRBV19 and TRBJ1-1; maybe TRBD1 (5 bases). The CDR3 extends over 13 amino acids. Germline lookup yields CDR1 LNHDA and CDR2 SQIVND (reference sequence). Trimming left V 11 bases short and J 3 bases short, with 16 bases between. The CDR3 DNA follows: TGTGCCGGACACAGAAACGAAGACACTGAAGCTTTCTTT. Protein product: CAGHRNEDTEAFF. Combining the CDR3 with reference TRBV19 and TRBJ1-1 gives the whole variable domain DGGITQSPKYLFRKEGQNVTLSCEQNLNHDAMYWYRQDPGQGLRLIYYSQIVNDFQKGDIAEGYSVSREKKESFPLTVTSAQKNPTAFYLCAGHRNEDTEAFFGQGTRLTVV.

This rearrangement joins TRBV6-1 to TRBJ1-1; 8 bases map to TRBD1. The V gene end was trimmed by 6 bases and the J gene end by 0 bases; junction bases not matched to a gene: 12. CDR1 is MNHNS and CDR2 is SASEGT in the germline V gene. This CDR3 has 17 amino acids. CDR3 DNA sequence: TGTGCCAGCAGGAATCGAGCCGGGGGACAGGTGAACACTGAAGCTTTCTTT. It yields the protein CASRNRAGGQVNTEAFF.

The chain couples TRBV5-5 to TRBJ1-3, with D possibly matching TRBD1 (5 bases). This CDR3 has 14 residues. Trimming removed 4 bases from V and 4 bases from J, with 12 bases in between. CDR1 SGHKS and CDR2 YYEKEE come from the germline V gene (reference sequence). The CDR3 coding sequence is TGTGCCAGCAGCGCCGGGACGGACGGAAACACCATATATTTT. Translating it yields CASSAGTDGNTIYF.

V gene TRBV5-1 combines with J gene TRBJ2-3, with TRBD1 identical over 8 bases. Germline V gives CDR1 SGHRS, CDR2 YFSETQ. Losses at the gene ends were 2 bases for V and 4 bases for J; bases not matched to a gene: 6. This CDR3 is built from 15 residues. CDR3 DNA: TGCGCCAGCAGCTTCGGACAGGGAAGGCCAGATACGCAGTATTTT. Protein sequence: CASSFGQGRPDTQYF.

On this clonotype: No conserved phenylalanine or tryptophan is present at the end of the CDR3, so a read error is the likely explanation. The V gene is TRBV5-1, the J gene TRBJ2-5; TRBD1 matches at 7 bases. Germline V gives CDR1 SGHRS, CDR2 YFSETQ. With 7 bases clipped from V and 5 bases from J, the junction kept 14 bases outside the gene matches. The CDR3 length is 15 residues. CDR3 DNA: TGCGCCAGCCGAACCCTGAGGGGGCCGGAGGAGACCCAGTACTAC. The encoded protein is CASRTLRGPEETQYY.

As for this clonotype: The junction departs from germline at one end; a sequencing error may be responsible. This chain connects TRBV4-3 to TRBJ2-1, with TRBD2 matching over 12 bases. This CDR3 has 17 amino acids. The germline V gene has CDR1 LGHNA and CDR2 YSLEER. The CDR3 sequence is CASGQTPSGRGTDEQFF. CDR3 bases: TGCGCCAGCGGCCAAACCCCTAGCGGGAGGGGGACGGATGAGCAGTTCTTC.

This clonotype was detected a few times. V gene TRBV20-1 combines with J gene TRBJ2-1, with TRBD2 matching 8 bases. The V gene's germline CDR1 is DFQATT and CDR2 SNEGSKA (reference sequence). The trim removed 3 bases at V and 7 bases at J, leaving 5 bases unmatched. The CDR3 contains 13 residues. The CDR3 is CSASGGAVNEQFF. Written as DNA, the CDR3 is TGCAGTGCTAGCGGGGGGGCTGTGAATGAGCAGTTCTTC.